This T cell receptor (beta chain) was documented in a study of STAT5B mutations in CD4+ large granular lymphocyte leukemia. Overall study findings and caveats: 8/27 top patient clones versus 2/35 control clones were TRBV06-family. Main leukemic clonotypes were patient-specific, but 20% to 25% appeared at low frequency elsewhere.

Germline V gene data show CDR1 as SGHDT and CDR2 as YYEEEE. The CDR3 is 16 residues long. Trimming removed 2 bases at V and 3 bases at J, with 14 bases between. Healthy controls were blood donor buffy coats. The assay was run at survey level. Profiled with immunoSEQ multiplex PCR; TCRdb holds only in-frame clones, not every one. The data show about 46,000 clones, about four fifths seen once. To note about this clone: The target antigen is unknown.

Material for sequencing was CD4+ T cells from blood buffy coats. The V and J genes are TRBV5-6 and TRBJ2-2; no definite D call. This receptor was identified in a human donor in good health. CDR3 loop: CASSLSLTKDTGELFF. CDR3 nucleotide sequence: TGTGCCAGCAGCTTAAGTCTAACCAAGGACACCGGGGAGCTGTTTTTT.